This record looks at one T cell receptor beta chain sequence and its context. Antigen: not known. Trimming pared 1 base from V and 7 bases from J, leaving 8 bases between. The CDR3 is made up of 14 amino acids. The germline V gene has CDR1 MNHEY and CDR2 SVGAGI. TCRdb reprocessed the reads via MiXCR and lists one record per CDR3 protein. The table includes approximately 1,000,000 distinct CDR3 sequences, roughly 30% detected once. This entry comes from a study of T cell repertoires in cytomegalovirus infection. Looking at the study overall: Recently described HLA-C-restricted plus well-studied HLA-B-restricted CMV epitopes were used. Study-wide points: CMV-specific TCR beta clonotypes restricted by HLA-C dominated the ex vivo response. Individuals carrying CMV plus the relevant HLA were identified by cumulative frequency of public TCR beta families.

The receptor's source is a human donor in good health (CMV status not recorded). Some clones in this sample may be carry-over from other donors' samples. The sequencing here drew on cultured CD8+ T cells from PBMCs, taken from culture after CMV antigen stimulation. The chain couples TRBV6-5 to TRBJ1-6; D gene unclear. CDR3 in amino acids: CASSYFVGNSPLHF. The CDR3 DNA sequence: TGTGCCAGCAGTTACTTTGTGGGAAATTCACCCCTCCACTTT.